These 14 T cell receptor beta chains were all obtained from the same sample, sequenced in a study of T cell repertoires in cytomegalovirus infection. These receptors' targets are unknown. TCRdb independently ran MiXCR on the reads; one entry per CDR3 protein. This table holds about 830,000 distinct CDR3 sequences, approximately 29% found once. The source was cultured CD8+ T cells from PBMCs, collected from culture after CMV antigen stimulation. All receptors derive from a human donor in good health (CMV status not recorded). Some clones in this sample may be carry-over from other donors' samples.

The chain has TRBV5-5 and TRBJ1-1; 7 bases are shared with TRBD1. J lost 5 bases, V lost 5 bases, and 6 bases had no gene match. CDR1 is SGHKS and CDR2 is YYEKEE in the germline V gene (reference sequence). This CDR3 is 13 amino acids long. The CDR3 loop is CASRTGFGTEAFF. CDR3 in DNA: TGTGCCAGCAGGACAGGGTTTGGGACTGAAGCTTTCTTT.

Of note for this clonotype: The junction does not match germline at one end; this may be a read error. This chain uses TRBV24-1 with TRBJ2-1; tentative D call: TRBD1 (5 bases). Germline loops: CDR1 KGHDR, CDR2 SFDVKD. CDR3 length: 13 amino acids. CDR3 in amino acids: CATSDFSGRVQVF. The CDR3 DNA sequence: TGTGCCACCAGTGATTTCTCCGGCAGGGTTCAGGTCTTC.

This clonotype was seen a handful of times. The chain uses TRBV12-3 or TRBV12-4 and TRBJ2-3; possible D gene TRBD1, 6 bases. The V end was cut by 0 bases, the J end by 8 bases, with 15 bases between. The CDR3 is 15 residues long. The CDR3 DNA is TGTGCCAGCAGTTTAGCGCTAGGGGGTGGAGGTACGCAGTATTTT. Its protein is CASSLALGGGGTQYF.

This clonotype appeared a few times. The genes are TRBV7-9 and TRBJ2-1, with D hard to call. This CDR3 has 12 amino acids. V lost 7 bases and J lost 4, with 8 bases in between. Germline values: CDR1 SEHNR, CDR2 FQNEAQ (reference sequence). CDR3 sequence reads: CASKHTYNEQFF. The CDR3 DNA follows: TGTGCCAGCAAACACACTTACAATGAGCAGTTCTTC.

The genes are TRBV12-3 or TRBV12-4 and TRBJ2-2; D gene ambiguous. The germline V and J ends were trimmed by 5 bases and 2 bases, with 9 bases remaining between them. This CDR3 comprises 14 residues. CDR3 sequence (DNA): TGTGCCAGCAGTGCCAACCAAAACACCGGGGAGCTGTTTTTT. This encodes CASSANQNTGELFF.

This clonotype turned up a few times. The chain uses TRBV5-5 and TRBJ1-5; D unresolved. Trimming left V 1 base short and J 5 bases short, with 13 bases between. This CDR3 is built from 15 residues. In germline, CDR1 is SGHKS, CDR2 YYEKEE (reference sequence). The CDR3 here is CASSLIGRADQPQHF. The CDR3 DNA follows: TGTGCCAGCAGCTTGATTGGCCGCGCGGATCAGCCCCAGCATTTT.

In this sample, this clonotype turned up a few times. The J gene is TRBJ1-1, the V gene TRBV27; 7 bases agree with TRBD1. Germline trimming cut 5 bases from V and 3 bases from J; bases unmatched to any gene: 9. The CDR3 has 15 residues. Germline CDR1 reads MNHEY; CDR2 reads SMNVEV (reference sequence). The chain's CDR3 is CASSPYRGGDTEAFF. The CDR3 region has the DNA TGTGCCAGCAGTCCGTACAGGGGAGGGGACACTGAAGCTTTCTTT.

The gene calls are TRBV6-6 and TRBJ2-7; maybe TRBD2 (7 bases). V was pared by 3 bases and J by 0 bases, with 12 bases between. The germline V gene encodes CDR1 MNHNY and CDR2 SVGAGI (reference sequence). The CDR3 totals 15 residues. The CDR3 sequence is CASSYGGANSYEQYV. CDR3 nucleotide sequence: TGTGCCAGCAGTTATGGGGGGGCGAACTCCTACGAGCAGTACGTC.

The CDR3 reads CASSTSQGPQETQYF. CDR3 nucleotide sequence: TGTGCCAGCAGCACTTCACAGGGGCCCCAAGAGACCCAGTACTTC. This sequence joins TRBV9 and TRBJ2-5; 7 bases line up with TRBD1. Germline CDR1 SGDLS, CDR2 YYNGEE. This CDR3 is 15 amino acids long. J was trimmed by 1 base and V by 4 bases; bases with no gene match: 7.

Remarks on this clonotype: Because the CDR3 is missing its conserved closing phenylalanine or tryptophan, this is likely a read error. The J gene is TRBJ1-1, the V gene TRBV7-8; D is ambiguous. V lost 1 base to trimming and J lost 10 bases, with 10 bases between them. The CDR3 totals 12 residues. CDR1 and CDR2 from the germline V gene are SGHVS and FQNEAQ. DNA of the CDR3: TGTGCCAGCAGCTTAGACAAGAACGGAGCTTTCCTT. Its translation is CASSLDKNGAFL.

CDR3 nucleotides: TGTGCCAGCAGTAGCGTCCCGGGACAGGCTGGATTCTTC. It yields the protein CASSSVPGQAGFF. The J gene is TRBJ2-1, the V gene TRBV6-2 or TRBV6-3, with 8 bases aligning to TRBD1. This CDR3 has 13 amino acids. Germline V gene lookup returns CDR1 MNHEY and CDR2 SVGEGT. Trimming took 5 bases from V and 16 from J; bases not matched to a gene: 13.

In nucleotides, the CDR3 is TGTGCCAGCAGCTTAACGGGGAGTCCTAATGAAAAACTGTTTTTT. It specifies CASSLTGSPNEKLFF. The genes are TRBV7-6 and TRBJ1-4, with unresolved D. Germline V gives CDR1 SGHVS, CDR2 FNYEAQ. This CDR3 region has 15 residues. The V and J ends lost 2 bases and 3 bases respectively, with 10 bases between them.

This clonotype was found a few times. V is TRBV2 and J is TRBJ1-2, with a possible D match to TRBD1 (5 bases). Germline V gene lookup returns CDR1 SNHLY and CDR2 FYNNEI. V was shortened by 7 bases and J by 5 bases, with 8 bases between the two germline ends. The CDR3 runs to 11 residues. This CDR3 is CASIQEYGYTF. As DNA, the CDR3 is TGTGCCAGCATACAGGAGTATGGCTACACCTTC. Together with reference TRBV2 and TRBJ1-2, the CDR3 gives the full variable domain: EPEVTQTPSHQVTQMGQEVILRCVPISNHLYFYWYRQILGQKVEFLVSFYNNEISEKSEIFDDQFSVERPDGSNFTLKIRSTKLEDSAMYFCASIQEYGYTFGSGTRLTVV.

The chain uses TRBV6-1 and TRBJ1-5; 8 nucleotides match TRBD1. The V segment lost 6 bases and the J segment 6 bases; nucleotides outside the gene matches: 4. CDR1 is MNHNS, CDR2 SASEGT, per germline. The CDR3 sequence is 13 residues long. The CDR3 region is CASRDRERQPQHF. The CDR3 region has the DNA TGTGCCAGCAGGGACAGGGAACGTCAGCCCCAGCATTTT.